These T cell receptor beta chains were read from a single sample in a study of beta chain bispecific antibodies for T cell cancers. Their antigens are not known. TCRdb recomputed calls from the 5' RACE reads with MiXCR, one row per CDR3 protein. The top ten clones hold over 25% of a sample with just over 20,000 distinct CDR3 sequences, under 3% of them seen once. The sequencing input was healthy donor T cells cultured with leukemia cells. Source of these receptors: a human donor in good health. Some clones in this sample may be carry-over from other donors' samples. CDR3s include the opening cysteine and the closing phenylalanine or tryptophan. D genes are given only for firm matches. The size of a clone is reported for some rows only, either as once, few or many, or as a class for expanded clones.

j_gene | v_gene | abundance | d_gene | CDR3nt | CDR3aa
TRBJ2-3 | TRBV10-2 | many | . | TGCGCCAGCAGTGACAGGTCATCGTTCGCGACAGATACGCAGTATTTT | CASSDRSSFATDTQYF
TRBJ1-2 | TRBV4-2 | . | TRBD1 | TGTGCCAGCAGCCTCACGGGACAGTGGGAGGGCTATGGCTACACCTTC | CASSLTGQWEGYGYTF
TRBJ2-7 | TRBV7-2 | many | . | TGTGCCAGCAGCTTCTCGGCGGGATCCTACGAGCAGTACTTC | CASSFSAGSYEQYF
TRBJ1-1 | TRBV30 | many | . | TGTGCCTGGACCCCGGACACGAACACTGAAGCTTTCTTT | CAWTPDTNTEAFF
TRBJ2-5 | TRBV28 | many | . | TGTGCCAGCAGTTCCAACCGAAGGGGAATTCAAGAGACCCAGTACTTC | CASSSNRRGIQETQYF
TRBJ2-7 | TRBV20-1 | many | . | TGCAGTGCTAGAGATAACAGGGCGTCCTACGAGCAGTACTTC | CSARDNRASYEQYF
TRBJ1-5 | TRBV30 | many | TRBD1 | TGTGCCTGCCAGGGACAGGGATCTCAGCCCCAGCATTTT | CACQGQGSQPQHF
TRBJ2-7 | TRBV3-1 | few | . | TGTGCCAGCAGCCTGAGAGGAACAGGGTTCGAGCAGTACTTC | CASSLRGTGFEQYF
TRBJ2-7 | TRBV7-6 | many | . | TGTGCCAGCAGCTTGTCGGGAGATCCAACCGCCTACGAGCAGTACTTC | CASSLSGDPTAYEQYF
TRBJ1-1 | TRBV20-1 | many | . | TGCAGTGCCGCCCGGGGACCGAACACTGAAGCTTTCTTT | CSAARGPNTEAFF
TRBJ2-5 | TRBV7-7 | few | TRBD1 | TGTGCCAGCAGCCCGACGGCACACGGGACAGCCGTTCAAGAGACCCAGTACTTC | CASSPTAHGTAVQETQYF
TRBJ2-6 | TRBV6-5 | many | . | TGTGCCAGCAACAAAGACTCACCCCGCAGCTCTGGGGCCAACGTCCTGACTTTC | CASNKDSPRSSGANVLTF
TRBJ2-7 | TRBV5-1 | many | . | TGCGCCAGCAGCTTGGGGCAAGCAGCCTACGAGCAGTACTTC | CASSLGQAAYEQYF
TRBJ1-5 | TRBV29-1 | many | TRBD1 | TGCAGCGCACCCGGGACAGGCGGAAATCAGCCCCAGCATTTT | CSAPGTGGNQPQHF
TRBJ2-7 | TRBV4-1 | many | . | TGCGCCAGCAGCCAAGATGTGGAGACGGCGTACTACGAGCAGTACTTC | CASSQDVETAYYEQYF
TRBJ1-5 | TRBV15 | many | . | TGTGCCACCAGCAGAGATGGAGAAAGCAATCAGCCCCAGCATTTT | CATSRDGESNQPQHF
TRBJ2-1 | TRBV7-2 | many | . | TGTGCCAGCAGCTCCACTTGGGCCCTGGAGGTTGAGCAGTTCTTC | CASSSTWALEVEQFF
TRBJ2-7 | TRBV29-1 | many | . | TGCAGCTTCCGCCGGGCCCAGGGGAACGAGCAGTACTTC | CSFRRAQGNEQYF
TRBJ1-1 | TRBV10-3 | many | . | TGTGCCATCAGCACTCTAGGGGGGACTGAAGCTTTCTTT | CAISTLGGTEAFF
TRBJ1-5 | TRBV5-1 | many | . | TGCGCCAGCAGCTTGGATGGAACGAGCAATCAGCCCCAGCATTTT | CASSLDGTSNQPQHF
TRBJ1-5 | TRBV6-5 | few | TRBD1 | TGTGCCAGCAGTCCGGCAGGGGGCTGGAATCAGCCCCAGCATTTT | CASSPAGGWNQPQHF
TRBJ1-1 | TRBV10-3 | large | TRBD1 | TGTGCCATCAGTGGATCCGGGACAGTTAACACTGAAGCTTTCTTT | CAISGSGTVNTEAFF
TRBJ1-5 | TRBV27 | many | . | TGTGCCAGCGCCCGATCAGGGGTTCCTAGCAATCAGCCCCAGCATTTT | CASARSGVPSNQPQHF
TRBJ2-3 | TRBV20-1 | . | . | TGCAGTGCTAGTCTGTGGGGGCCGGAGGGAGATACGCAGTATTTT | CSASLWGPEGDTQYF
TRBJ2-7 | TRBV15 | few | TRBD1 | TGTGCCACCAGCAGGGATGGACAGGGCAGTAAGTACTTC | CATSRDGQGSKYF
TRBJ1-1 | TRBV11-2 | many | . | TGTGCCAGCAGCCCATCCGGGGGCACTGAAGCTTTCTTT | CASSPSGGTEAFF
TRBJ2-7 | TRBV5-1 | many | TRBD2 | TGCGCCAGCAGCTTGTTTTCGCCTTCGGCGGGGGGATTCTACGAGCAGTACTTC | CASSLFSPSAGGFYEQYF
TRBJ1-2 | TRBV7-2 | . | . | TGTGCCAGCAGCTTAAATAGGGGTGAAGGCTACACCTTC | CASSLNRGEGYTF
TRBJ2-7 | TRBV12-2 | . | . | TGTGCAAGTCGCTTCTCCGTGCTGGACGAGCAGTACTTC | CASRFSVLDEQYF
TRBJ2-1 | TRBV7-9 | few | . | TGTGCCAGCGGGACGAGCTCCTACAATGAGCAGTTCTTC | CASGTSSYNEQFF
TRBJ2-1 | TRBV5-1 | many | . | TGCGCCAGCAGCCTACCTCCTGGCAATGAGCAGTTCTTC | CASSLPPGNEQFF
TRBJ2-7 | TRBV5-5 | many | . | TGTGCCAGCAGCTTAGGTCCAGGGGGGTACGAGCAGTACTTC | CASSLGPGGYEQYF
TRBJ1-2 | TRBV5-1 | many | TRBD1 | TGCGCCAGCAGCTTCACAGGGGTCTACGACGGCTACACCTTC | CASSFTGVYDGYTF
TRBJ2-1 | TRBV30 | many | . | TGTGCCTGGAGTGCCCACGAAACCTACAATGAGCAGTTCTTC | CAWSAHETYNEQFF
TRBJ1-1 | TRBV27 | medium-sized | . | TGTGCCAGCGGACTTCTGAACACTGAAGCTTTCTTT | CASGLLNTEAFF
TRBJ2-7 | TRBV27 | few | TRBD1 | TGTGCCAGCAGTTTAAGGACAGGGGGTTACGAGCAGTACTTC | CASSLRTGGYEQYF
TRBJ2-7 | TRBV27 | medium-sized | . | TGTGCCAGTCCAGGGCTAGTACTCTACGAGCAGTACTTC | CASPGLVLYEQYF
TRBJ2-7 | TRBV10-3 | many | . | TGTGCCATCAGTGAGAAGGGGGTATTAGAAAACGAGCAGTACTTC | CAISEKGVLENEQYF
TRBJ2-5 | TRBV7-6 | . | . | TGTGCCAGCAGCCCTCGTGGGGCCTTATTGGGGGTTCAAGAGACCCAGTACTTC | CASSPRGALLGVQETQYF
TRBJ2-2 | TRBV4-1 | many | . | TGCGCCAGCAGCTCAGTTACCGGGGAGCTGTTTTTT | CASSSVTGELFF
TRBJ1-1 | TRBV28 | many | . | TGTGCCAGCAGTTTCCTACTGACTGAGCTAAACACTGAAGCTTTCTTT | CASSFLLTELNTEAFF
TRBJ2-7 | TRBV27 | many | . | TGTGCCACCTCCTTACAGGGAAACGGGGACGAGCAGTACTTC | CATSLQGNGDEQYF
TRBJ2-2 | TRBV5-1 | many | TRBD1 | TGCGCCAGCAGCACCCCGACAGGGCGCCAGACCGGGGAGCTGTTTTTT | CASSTPTGRQTGELFF
TRBJ2-7 | TRBV5-1 | many | . | TGCGCCAGCAGCTTGGCCCCGGACAGCTACGAGCAGTACTTC | CASSLAPDSYEQYF
TRBJ2-1 | TRBV4-1 | many | TRBD2 | TGCGCCAGCAGTCTAGCGGGCAGCTCCTACAATGAGCAGTTCTTC | CASSLAGSSYNEQFF
TRBJ2-5 | TRBV6-1 | . | . | TGTGCCAGCAGTGAAGCTGGTAGGGTACGGGAGACCCAGTACTTC | CASSEAGRVRETQYF